This T cell receptor beta chain was profiled in a study of blood T cell repertoires in COVID-19. The repertoire was sequenced with immunoSEQ multiplex PCR; TCRdb's copy has only in-frame clones and lacks some. The sample lists under 350,000 clones, approximately 92% seen once, with 6% to 7% in the top ten. V lost 3 bases, J lost 8 bases, and 11 bases stayed unmatched. In germline, CDR1 is LGHNA, CDR2 YNFKEQ. CDR3 size: 16 residues. The specimen sequenced was peripheral blood. This TCR was recovered from a woman in her 30s with COVID-19, enrolled during active disease. V usage is TRBV4-2 and J usage is TRBJ2-1, with 9 bases aligning to TRBD2. CDR3 amino acids: CASSQVEAGGMDEQFF. For the CDR3, the DNA is TGTGCCAGCAGCCAGGTTGAAGCGGGAGGTATGGATGAGCAGTTCTTC.